This is a list of T cell receptor beta chains from one sample in a study of blood T cell repertoires in COVID-19. TCRdb's copy holds only in-frame clones and misses some; the assay was immunoSEQ multiplex PCR. This table holds 55,000 to 65,000 clones, around three quarters found once. The sample taken for sequencing was peripheral blood. Every receptor here comes from a man in his sixties with acute or convalescent COVID-19. The CDR3 runs from the conserved cysteine through the conserved F or W. The D gene is left open where the match is weak. A clone size is listed for some rows: how often the clone was seen (once, few, many), or a class if it is expanded.

CDR3,DNA,J,size,D,V
CASSPPIYRSTDTQYF,TGTGCCAGCTCACCACCGATTTACAGGAGCACAGATACGCAGTATTTT,TRBJ2-3,NA,NA,TRBV18
CASDPDRTAGYTF,TGTGCCAGCGACCCGGACAGAACTGCTGGCTACACCTTC,TRBJ1-2,once,NA,TRBV2
CASSQQGALTEAFF,TGTGCCAGTAGTCAACAGGGGGCTCTGACTGAAGCTTTCTTT,TRBJ1-1,NA,TRBD1,TRBV19
CASSQDLSSRGEQFF,TGTGCCAGCAGCCAAGATCTGAGCTCGAGAGGAGAGCAGTTCTTC,TRBJ2-1,NA,NA,TRBV4-2
CASSTQGQGRSEQFF,TGTGCCAGCAGTACCCAGGGACAGGGGAGGAGTGAGCAGTTCTTC,TRBJ2-1,once,TRBD1,TRBV7-2
CASSETTGGDSPLHF,TGTGCCAGCAGTGAAACGACAGGGGGAGATTCACCCCTCCACTTT,TRBJ1-6,NA,TRBD1,TRBV6-1
CASSLQGDAYEQYF,TGTGCCAGCAGCCTACAGGGGGACGCCTACGAGCAGTACTTC,TRBJ2-7,NA,TRBD1,TRBV5-4
CASSPTGVQPQHF,TGTGCCAGCAGCCCTACAGGGGTTCAGCCCCAGCATTTT,TRBJ1-5,NA,TRBD1,TRBV7-8
CASSGQIYYGYTF,TGTGCCAGCAGTGGACAGATTTACTATGGCTACACCTTC,TRBJ1-2,few,NA,TRBV6-2/TRBV6-3
CATSPIPPRVSGATNEKLFF,TGTGCCACCAGCCCAATTCCCCCCAGGGTGAGCGGGGCAACTAATGAAAAACTGTTTTTT,TRBJ1-4,NA,NA,TRBV24-1
CASSLQGANYGYTF,TGTGCCAGCAGTTTACAGGGGGCTAACTATGGCTACACCTTC,TRBJ1-2,NA,TRBD1,TRBV6-5
CATGDSSGNTIYF,TGTGCCACCGGCGACAGCTCTGGAAACACCATATATTTT,TRBJ1-3,NA,NA,TRBV15
CAWSRESSGRVEQFF,TGTGCCTGGAGTAGGGAGTCTAGCGGGAGAGTTGAGCAGTTCTTC,TRBJ2-1,NA,TRBD2,TRBV30
CASSLAPGLSPLHF,TGTGCCAGCAGCTTAGCCCCGGGTCTTTCACCCCTCCACTTT,TRBJ1-6,NA,NA,TRBV11-2
CASSRNPGLRTDTQYF,TGTGCCAGCTCACGTAATCCGGGACTAAGGACAGATACGCAGTATTTT,TRBJ2-3,NA,TRBD2,TRBV18
CASRLGVFTGELFF,TGTGCCAGCAGACTAGGAGTTTTCACCGGGGAGCTGTTTTTT,TRBJ2-2,NA,NA,TRBV27
CASSPRPLTYEQYF,TGTGCCAGCAGTCCCAGGCCCCTAACCTACGAGCAGTACTTC,TRBJ2-7,NA,NA,TRBV6-6
CASSPAGAWDTQYF,TGTGCCAGCAGCCCTGCGGGGGCTTGGGATACGCAGTATTTT,TRBJ2-3,NA,NA,TRBV7-3
CASSKDRAYTEAFF,TGTGCCAGCAGCAAGGACAGGGCGTACACTGAAGCTTTCTTT,TRBJ1-1,NA,TRBD1,TRBV5-8
CATSVTGLALDTQYF,TGTGCCACCAGTGTTACGGGACTAGCGTTAGATACGCAGTATTTT,TRBJ2-3,NA,TRBD2,TRBV24-1
CASSQPGTSGIYEQYF,TGCGCCAGCAGCCAACCCGGGACTAGCGGGATATACGAGCAGTACTTC,TRBJ2-7,NA,TRBD2,TRBV4-1
CASSLALAGVVAEQFF,TGTGCCAGCAGCTTAGCCCTCGCAGGGGTTGTTGCTGAGCAGTTCTTC,TRBJ2-1,NA,NA,TRBV7-2
CASPQTDSAEAFF,TGTGCCAGCCCTCAAACGGACAGCGCTGAAGCTTTCTTT,TRBJ1-1,NA,NA,TRBV6-5
CASSLDAGSGNTIYF,TGTGCCAGCAGCTTGGATGCGGGCTCTGGAAACACCATATATTTT,TRBJ1-3,NA,NA,TRBV5-4
CASSLYEGGYGYTF,TGTGCCAGCAGCTTATATGAGGGCGGGTATGGCTACACCTTC,TRBJ1-2,NA,NA,TRBV7-8
CASSFRVSYGYTF,TGTGCCAGCAGTTTCCGGGTTAGCTATGGCTACACCTTC,TRBJ1-2,few,NA,TRBV12-3/TRBV12-4
CATTLMVSSGANVLTF,TGTGCCACCACTCTGATGGTGAGCTCTGGGGCCAACGTCCTGACTTTC,TRBJ2-6,NA,NA,TRBV15
CASSLMLRGQNNSPLHF,TGTGCCAGCAGCTTAATGTTGCGGGGACAGAACAATTCACCCCTCCACTTT,TRBJ1-6,NA,TRBD1,TRBV7-2
CASSRRGQGDSPLHF,TGTGCCAGCAGCAGAAGAGGACAGGGGGATTCACCCCTCCACTTT,TRBJ1-6,NA,TRBD1,TRBV7-8
CASSQASTDTQYF,TGTGCCAGCAGCCAAGCTAGCACAGATACGCAGTATTTT,TRBJ2-3,NA,NA,TRBV3-1/TRBV3-2
CASSLGGAGGETQYF,TGTGCCAGCAGCCTTGGGGGGGCAGGTGGAGAGACCCAGTACTTC,TRBJ2-5,NA,NA,TRBV14
CASSQVGGAGYNEQFF,TGTGCCAGCAGCCAAGTCGGTGGGGCAGGGTACAATGAGCAGTTCTTC,TRBJ2-1,once,NA,TRBV4-2
CASSDPETSGVSTDTQYF,TGTGCCAGCAGTGACCCCGAGACTAGCGGGGTTAGCACAGATACGCAGTATTTT,TRBJ2-3,NA,TRBD2,TRBV6-1
CASTLGKSSGANVLTF,TGTGCCAGCACCCTAGGAAAGAGCTCTGGGGCCAACGTCCTGACTTTC,TRBJ2-6,NA,NA,TRBV13
CASSGLSGRNYNEQFF,TGTGCCAGCAGCGGTTTAAGCGGGAGGAACTACAATGAGCAGTTCTTC,TRBJ2-1,NA,TRBD2,TRBV7-9
CASRPTVNRYTEGEQYF,TGTGCCAGCAGGCCAACCGTCAATAGGTACACCGAGGGCGAGCAGTACTTC,TRBJ2-7,once,NA,TRBV11-2
CASSIQQAESPLHF,TGTGCCAGTAGTATACAACAGGCCGAATCACCCCTCCACTTT,TRBJ1-6,NA,NA,TRBV19
CASTPLEGEVEQYF,TGTGCCAGCACCCCCTTGGAAGGGGAAGTAGAGCAGTACTTC,TRBJ2-7,few,NA,TRBV6-2/TRBV6-3
CASSAGLATDTQYF,TGTGCCAGCAGTGCGGGACTAGCGACAGATACGCAGTATTTT,TRBJ2-3,NA,TRBD2,TRBV2
CASSTRTGGASGANVLTF,TGTGCCAGTAGTACCAGGACAGGGGGAGCCTCTGGGGCCAACGTCCTGACTTTC,TRBJ2-6,NA,TRBD1,TRBV19
CASSYVGSSTGELFF,TGTGCCAGCAGTTACGTGGGGAGTAGTACCGGGGAGCTGTTTTTT,TRBJ2-2,few,NA,TRBV6-2/TRBV6-3
CATSRDVAGTVTGELFF,TGTGCCACCAGCAGAGATGTCGCCGGGACAGTGACCGGGGAGCTGTTTTTT,TRBJ2-2,few,TRBD1,TRBV15